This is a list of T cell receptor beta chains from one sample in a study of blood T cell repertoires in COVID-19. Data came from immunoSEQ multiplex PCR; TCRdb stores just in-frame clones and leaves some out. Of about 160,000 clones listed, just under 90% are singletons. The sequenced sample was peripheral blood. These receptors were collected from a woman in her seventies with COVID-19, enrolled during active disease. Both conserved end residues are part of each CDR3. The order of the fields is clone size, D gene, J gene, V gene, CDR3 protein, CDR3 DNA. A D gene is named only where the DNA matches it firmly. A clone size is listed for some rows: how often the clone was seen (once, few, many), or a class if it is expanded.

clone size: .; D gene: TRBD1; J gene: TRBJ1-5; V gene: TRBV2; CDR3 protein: CASSEGTGTGGNQPQHF; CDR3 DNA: TGTGCCAGCAGTGAAGGGACAGGGACAGGGGGCAATCAGCCCCAGCATTTT
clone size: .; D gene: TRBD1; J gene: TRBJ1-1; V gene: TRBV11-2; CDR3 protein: CASSQDRGAEAFF; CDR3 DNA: TGTGCCAGCAGCCAGGACAGGGGGGCTGAAGCTTTCTTT
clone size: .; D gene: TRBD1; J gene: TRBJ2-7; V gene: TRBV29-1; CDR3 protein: CSAAGPGTGGWYEQYF; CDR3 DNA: TGCAGCGCCGCCGGCCCGGGGACAGGGGGCTGGTACGAGCAGTACTTC
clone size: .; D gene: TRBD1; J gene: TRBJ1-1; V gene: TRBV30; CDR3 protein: CAWSKGQRTTEAFF; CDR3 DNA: TGTGCCTGGAGTAAGGGACAGCGGACCACTGAAGCTTTCTTT
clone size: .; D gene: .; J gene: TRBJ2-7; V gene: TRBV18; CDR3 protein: CASSQQGQGSHEQYF; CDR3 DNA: TGTGCCAGCTCACAGCAAGGTCAGGGCAGCCACGAGCAGTACTTC
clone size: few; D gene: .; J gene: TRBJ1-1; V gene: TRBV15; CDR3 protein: CATSRGHRPDEAFF; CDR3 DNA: TGTGCCACCAGCAGGGGACACCGCCCCGATGAAGCTTTCTTT
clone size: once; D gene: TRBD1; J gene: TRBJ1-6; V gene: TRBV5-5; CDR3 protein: CASSSTGGFSPLHF; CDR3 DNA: TGTGCCAGCAGCTCGACAGGGGGTTTTTCACCCCTCCACTTT
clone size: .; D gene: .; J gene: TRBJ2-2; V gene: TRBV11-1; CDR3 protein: CASSSFQGNTGELFF; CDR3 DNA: TGTGCCAGCAGCTCATTCCAGGGGAACACCGGGGAGCTGTTTTTT
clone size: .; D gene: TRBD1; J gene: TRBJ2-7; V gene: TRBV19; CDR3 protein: CASSPIGDSSYEQYF; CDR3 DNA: TGTGCCAGTAGTCCTATAGGGGACAGCTCCTACGAGCAGTACTTC
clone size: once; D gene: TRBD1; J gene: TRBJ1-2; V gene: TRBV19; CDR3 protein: CASMAGGFLYGYTF; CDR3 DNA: TGTGCCAGTATGGCAGGGGGCTTTCTGTATGGCTACACCTTC
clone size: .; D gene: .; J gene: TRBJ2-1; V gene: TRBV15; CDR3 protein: CATSRGRIPEQFF; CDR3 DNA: TGTGCCACCAGCAGAGGGCGGATCCCTGAGCAGTTCTTC
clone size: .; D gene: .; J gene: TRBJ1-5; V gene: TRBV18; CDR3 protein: CASSLDGGRGNQPQHF; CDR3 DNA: TGTGCCAGCTCACTGGACGGAGGTAGGGGCAATCAGCCCCAGCATTTT
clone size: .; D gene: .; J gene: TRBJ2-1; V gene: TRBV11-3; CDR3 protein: CASSLTGGRYNEQFF; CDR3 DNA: TGTGCCAGCAGCTTGACAGGTGGGCGATACAATGAGCAGTTCTTC
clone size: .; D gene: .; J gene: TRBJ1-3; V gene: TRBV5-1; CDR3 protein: CASSLGYGAGNTIYF; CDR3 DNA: TGCGCCAGCAGCTTGGGGTACGGGGCTGGAAACACCATATATTTT
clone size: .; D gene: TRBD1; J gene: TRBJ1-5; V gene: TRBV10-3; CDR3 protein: CAINLTQGDGQPQHF; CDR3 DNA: TGTGCCATCAACCTAACACAGGGGGATGGTCAGCCCCAGCATTTT
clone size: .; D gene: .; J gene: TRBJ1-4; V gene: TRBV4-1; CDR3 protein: CASSQLDEKLFF; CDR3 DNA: TGCGCCAGCAGCCAATTAGATGAAAAACTGTTTTTT
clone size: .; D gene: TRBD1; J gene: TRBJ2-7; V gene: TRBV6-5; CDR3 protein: CASSSGTATHEQYF; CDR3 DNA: TGTGCCAGCAGTTCCGGGACAGCAACCCACGAGCAGTACTTC
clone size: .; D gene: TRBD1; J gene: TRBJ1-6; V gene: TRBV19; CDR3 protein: CASSKTGDYNSPLHF; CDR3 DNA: TGTGCCAGTAGCAAGACAGGGGACTATAATTCACCCCTCCACTTT
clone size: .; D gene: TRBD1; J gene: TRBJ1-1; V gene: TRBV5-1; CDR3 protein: CASTPGDRVMNTEAFF; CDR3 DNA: TGCGCCAGCACCCCCGGGGACAGGGTCATGAACACTGAAGCTTTCTTT
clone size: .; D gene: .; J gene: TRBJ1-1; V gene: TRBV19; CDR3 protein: CASIKRTGDTEAFF; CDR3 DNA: TGTGCCAGTATTAAGCGGACGGGAGACACTGAAGCTTTCTTT
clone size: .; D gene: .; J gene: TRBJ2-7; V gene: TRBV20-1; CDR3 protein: CSASGRERPYEQYF; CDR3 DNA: TGCAGTGCTAGTGGGCGGGAACGACCCTACGAGCAGTACTTC
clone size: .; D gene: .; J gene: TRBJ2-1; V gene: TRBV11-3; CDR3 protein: CASSLHPSSAVSYNEQFF; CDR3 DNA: TGTGCCAGCAGCTTACACCCCTCTTCAGCGGTCTCCTACAATGAGCAGTTCTTC
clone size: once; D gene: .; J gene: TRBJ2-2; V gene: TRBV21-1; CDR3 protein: CASSAGSPRPTGELFF; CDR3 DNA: TGTGCCAGCAGTGCAGGCAGTCCCCGACCCACCGGGGAGCTGTTTTTT
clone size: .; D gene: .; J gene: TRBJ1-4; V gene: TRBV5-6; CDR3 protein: CASSLDGGVLNEKLFF; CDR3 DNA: TGTGCCAGCAGCCTTGACGGCGGGGTTCTTAATGAAAAACTGTTTTTT
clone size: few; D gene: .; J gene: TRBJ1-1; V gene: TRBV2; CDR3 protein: CASSLQGNTEAFF; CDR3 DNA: TGTGCCAGCAGTCTCCAGGGGAACACTGAAGCTTTCTTT
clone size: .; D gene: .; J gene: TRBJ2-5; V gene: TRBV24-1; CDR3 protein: CATSDPGTPVGTQYF; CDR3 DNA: TGTGCCACCAGTGACCCCGGGACTCCCGTGGGGACCCAGTACTTC
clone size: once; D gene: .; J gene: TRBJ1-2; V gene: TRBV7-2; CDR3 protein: CASSSQPGYGYTF; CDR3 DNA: TGTGCCAGCAGCTCCCAACCAGGGTATGGCTACACCTTC
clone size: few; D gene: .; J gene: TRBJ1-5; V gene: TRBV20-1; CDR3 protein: CSASDRNQPQHF; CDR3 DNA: TGCAGTGCTAGTGACAGAAATCAGCCCCAGCATTTT
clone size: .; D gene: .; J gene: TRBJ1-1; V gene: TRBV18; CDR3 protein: CASSDTANTEAFF; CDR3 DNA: TGTGCCAGCTCAGATACAGCGAACACTGAAGCTTTCTTT
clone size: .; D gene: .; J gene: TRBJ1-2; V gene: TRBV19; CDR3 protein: CASSFVTGRYGYTF; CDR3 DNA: TGTGCCAGTAGCTTTGTGACAGGCCGGTATGGCTACACCTTC
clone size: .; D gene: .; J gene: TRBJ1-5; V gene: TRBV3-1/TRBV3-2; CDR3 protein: CASSPNDNQPQHF; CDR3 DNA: TGTGCCAGCAGCCCGAACGACAACCAGCCCCAGCATTTT
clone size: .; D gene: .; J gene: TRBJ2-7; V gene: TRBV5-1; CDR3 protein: CASSLARLMEQYF; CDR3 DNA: TGCGCCAGCAGCTTGGCCCGCCTAATGGAGCAGTACTTC
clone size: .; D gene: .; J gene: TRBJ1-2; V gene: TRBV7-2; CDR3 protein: CASSLWRGNYGYTF; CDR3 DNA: TGTGCCAGCAGCTTATGGCGGGGTAACTATGGCTACACCTTC
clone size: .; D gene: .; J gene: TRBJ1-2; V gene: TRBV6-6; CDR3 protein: CASSYSGDPYGYTF; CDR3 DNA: TGTGCCAGCAGTTACAGCGGGGACCCCTATGGCTACACCTTC
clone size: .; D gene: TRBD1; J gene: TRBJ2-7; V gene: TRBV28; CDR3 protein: CASSPLGTVLYEQYF; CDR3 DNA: TGTGCCAGCAGCCCACTCGGGACAGTTCTCTACGAGCAGTACTTC
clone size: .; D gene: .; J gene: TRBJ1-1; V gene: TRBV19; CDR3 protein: CASRRARNGMNTEAFF; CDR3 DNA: TGTGCCAGTAGGAGGGCACGGAACGGAATGAACACTGAAGCTTTCTTT